These 13 T cell receptor beta chains were all obtained from the same sample, sequenced in a study of cytomegalovirus exposure and HLA in healthy donors. The PCR ran on 60 Vbeta and 13 Jbeta primers. Assay: immunoSEQ multiplex PCR; the TCRdb copy retains only in-frame clones and omits some. Found here are roughly 130,000 clones, 55% to 75% of them singletons; the top ten hold 1.6%. Source material: PBMCs. These TCRs come from a man between 25 and 39 years old in good health and CMV-seropositive.

This clone was detected a few times. This chain uses TRBV4-3 with TRBJ2-4; tentatively, D is TRBD2 (7 bases). CDR1 is LGHNA and CDR2 is YSLEER in the germline V gene. This CDR3 region has 15 residues. The V gene lost 0 bases and the J gene lost 3 bases, with 9 bases spanning the gap. CDR3 nucleotides: TGCGCCAGCAGCCAAGAAGGGGGGGTCAAAAACATTCAGTACTTC. Its translation is CASSQEGGVKNIQYF.

The V gene is TRBV19, the J gene TRBJ2-6; no definite D call. Germline CDR1 is LNHDA and CDR2 is SQIVND (reference sequence). This CDR3 spans 17 amino acids. Trimming took off 8 bases at V and 1 base at J, with 18 bases between the two ends. The CDR3 reads CASDTKKKLSGANVLTF. DNA for the CDR3: TGTGCCAGTGACACCAAGAAGAAGCTGTCTGGGGCCAACGTCCTGACTTTC.

This clone was recorded a few times. V usage is TRBV19 and J usage is TRBJ2-1; 10 bases are shared with TRBD1. The CDR3 length is 16 residues. Trimming at V came to 4 bases and at J to 4 bases, leaving 7 bases not matched to a gene. Per germline, CDR1 LNHDA and CDR2 SQIVND (reference sequence). This chain's CDR3 is CASSKGGTGVYNEQFF. For the CDR3, the DNA is TGTGCCAGTAGTAAGGGGGGGACAGGGGTTTACAATGAGCAGTTCTTC.

This clone was picked up a small number of times. The chain employs TRBV19 and TRBJ2-5; TRBD1 aligns across 10 bases. The length of the CDR3 is 16 residues. The germline V gene encodes CDR1 LNHDA and CDR2 SQIVND (reference sequence). V lost 6 bases, J lost 4 bases, and 11 bases stayed unmatched. CDR3 sequence reads: CASSPGQGPWGETQYF. CDR3 in DNA: TGTGCCAGTAGCCCGGGACAGGGGCCCTGGGGAGAGACCCAGTACTTC.

The chain links TRBV4-2 to TRBJ1-1; TRBD1 agrees at 7 bases. Germline V gene data show CDR1 as LGHNA and CDR2 as YNFKEQ. Trimming removed 5 bases from V and 5 bases from J; junction bases left unmatched: 11. The CDR3 is made up of 15 amino acids. The CDR3 is CASSFPSTGETEAFF. Written as DNA, the CDR3 is TGTGCCAGCAGCTTCCCGTCCACAGGGGAAACTGAAGCTTTCTTT.

The chain employs TRBV6-5 and TRBJ2-2; TRBD2 is a possible D gene (6 bases). This CDR3 is built from 15 residues. Trimming took 1 base from V and 5 from J, leaving 11 bases between them. Germline CDR1 and CDR2: MNHEY and SVGAGI. As DNA, the CDR3 is TGTGCCAGCAGTTACTTAATTAGCGGAACCGGGGAGCTGTTTTTT. This sequence encodes CASSYLISGTGELFF.

The chain uses TRBV10-3 and TRBJ2-5; D might be TRBD2 (5 bases). V gave up 6 bases and J gave up 4 bases, with 12 bases separating them. CDR3 length: 13 residues. In germline, CDR1 is ENHRY, CDR2 SYGVKD. The CDR3 sequence is CAISPGSPETQYF. The CDR3 DNA follows: TGTGCCATCAGCCCGGGGAGTCCAGAGACCCAGTACTTC.

This chain joins TRBV7-9 and TRBJ2-1; D call uncertain. V was trimmed by 2 bases and J by 0 bases, leaving 8 bases between them. CDR1 and CDR2 (germline): SEHNR, FQNEAQ (reference sequence). The CDR3 extends over 15 amino acids. The CDR3: CASSLRPGSYNEQFF. CDR3 DNA sequence: TGTGCCAGCAGCTTACGACCGGGCTCCTACAATGAGCAGTTCTTC.

J is TRBJ2-1 and V is TRBV4-2; TRBD2 aligns across 9 bases. This CDR3 has 15 amino acids. The germline gives CDR1 LGHNA, CDR2 YNFKEQ. V lost 4 bases to trimming and J lost 6 bases; unmatched junction nucleotides: 7. Written as DNA, the CDR3 is TGTGCCAGCAGCCCCTGGGCACTAGCGGGCAATGAGCAGTTCTTC. Its protein product is CASSPWALAGNEQFF.

This clone was observed a handful of times. The chain links TRBV10-2 to TRBJ1-1, with D perhaps matching TRBD1 (5 bases). Trimming removed 6 bases from V and 3 bases from J, with 11 bases in between. CDR1 is WSHSY, CDR2 SAAADI, per germline. CDR3 size: 13 residues. The CDR3, as DNA: TGCGCCAGCAGACAGGCTTTGGACACTGAAGCTTTCTTT. Translating it yields CASRQALDTEAFF.

This clone was observed once. The J gene is TRBJ1-4, the V gene TRBV7-9, with a possible D match to TRBD1 (5 bases). The length of the CDR3 is 16 residues. The ends were cut back, 2 bases at V and 0 bases at J, with 10 bases in the middle. Germline CDR1 and CDR2: SEHNR and FQNEAQ (reference sequence). The CDR3: CASSLFGGSTNEKLFF. The CDR3 bases are TGTGCCAGCAGCTTATTCGGGGGGTCAACTAATGAAAAACTGTTTTTT.

The J gene is TRBJ2-7, the V gene TRBV9, with D perhaps TRBD2 (5 bases). Germline values: CDR1 SGDLS, CDR2 YYNGEE. The CDR3 consists of 15 residues. Trimming removed 4 bases from V and 0 bases from J, with 14 bases in between. CDR3 nucleotides: TGTGCCAGCAGCTCCGGGATCTCCAACTCCTACGAGCAGTACTTC. Protein: CASSSGISNSYEQYF.

This clone has a handful of counts. This sequence joins TRBV28 and TRBJ1-2; the D is unclear. V lost 5 bases and J lost 2, with 6 bases in between. CDR1 and CDR2 (germline): MDHEN, SYDVKM. The CDR3 consists of 12 residues. The CDR3 sequence is CASSARNYGYTF. The CDR3, as DNA: TGTGCCAGCAGTGCCAGGAACTATGGCTACACCTTC.